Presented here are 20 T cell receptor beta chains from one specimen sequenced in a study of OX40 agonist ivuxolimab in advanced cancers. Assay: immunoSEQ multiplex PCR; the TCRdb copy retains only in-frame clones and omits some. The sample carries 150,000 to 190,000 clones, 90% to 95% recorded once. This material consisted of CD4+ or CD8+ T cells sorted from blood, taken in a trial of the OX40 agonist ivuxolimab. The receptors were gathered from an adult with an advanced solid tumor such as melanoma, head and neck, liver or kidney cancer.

CDR3 bases: TGTGCCAGCGGACAGGGATACGGGAGTGGCTACACCTTC. This translates into CASGQGYGSGYTF. V gene TRBV6-5 combines with J gene TRBJ1-2; 8 positions match TRBD1. This CDR3 has 13 residues. CDR1 and CDR2 (germline): MNHEY, SVGAGI. J lost 7 bases, V lost 8 bases, and 9 bases had no gene match.

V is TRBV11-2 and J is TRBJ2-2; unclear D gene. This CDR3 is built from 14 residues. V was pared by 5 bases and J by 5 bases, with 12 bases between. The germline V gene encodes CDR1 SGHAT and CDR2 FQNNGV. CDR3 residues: CASSITVGTGELFF. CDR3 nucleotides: TGTGCCAGCAGCATAACAGTAGGGACCGGGGAGCTGTTTTTT.

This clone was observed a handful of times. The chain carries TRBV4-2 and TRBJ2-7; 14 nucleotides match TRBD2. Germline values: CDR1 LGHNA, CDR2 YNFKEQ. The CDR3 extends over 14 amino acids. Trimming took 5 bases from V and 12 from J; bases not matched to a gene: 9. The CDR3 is CASSTGTSGSIVYF. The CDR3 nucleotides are TGTGCCAGCAGCACCGGGACTAGCGGGAGTATAGTGTACTTC.

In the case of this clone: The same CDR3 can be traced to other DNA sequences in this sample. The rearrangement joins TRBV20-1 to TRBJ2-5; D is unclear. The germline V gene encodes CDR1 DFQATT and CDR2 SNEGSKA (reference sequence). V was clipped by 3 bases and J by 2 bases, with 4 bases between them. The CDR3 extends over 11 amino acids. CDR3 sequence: CSARRQETQYF. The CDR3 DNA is TGCAGTGCTAGGAGACAAGAGACCCAGTACTTC.

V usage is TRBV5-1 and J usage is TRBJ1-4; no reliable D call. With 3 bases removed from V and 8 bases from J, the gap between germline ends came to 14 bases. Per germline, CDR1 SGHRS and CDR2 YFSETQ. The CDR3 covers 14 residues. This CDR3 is CASSYGSVGEKLFF. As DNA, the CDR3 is TGCGCCAGCAGCTACGGAAGTGTCGGGGAAAAACTGTTTTTT.

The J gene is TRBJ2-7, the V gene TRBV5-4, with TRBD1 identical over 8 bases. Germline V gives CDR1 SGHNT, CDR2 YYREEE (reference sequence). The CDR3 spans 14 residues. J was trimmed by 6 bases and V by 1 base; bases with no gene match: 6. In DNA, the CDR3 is TGTGCCAGCAGCTTGTGGCAGGGGGCGCTCGAGCAGTACTTC. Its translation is CASSLWQGALEQYF. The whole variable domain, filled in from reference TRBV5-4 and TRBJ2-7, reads ETGVTQSPTHLIKTRGQQVTLRCSSQSGHNTVSWYQQALGQGPQFIFQYYREEENGRGNFPPRFSGLQFPNYSSELNVNALELDDSALYLCASSLWQGALEQYFGPGTRLTVT.

CDR3 protein: CASSRMGGWDRGDEQYF. CDR3 nucleotides: TGTGCCAGCAGCCGGATGGGGGGTTGGGACAGGGGAGATGAGCAGTACTTC. The rearrangement uses TRBV28 and TRBJ2-7, with TRBD1 matching over 10 bases. Germline CDR1 and CDR2: MDHEN and SYDVKM. The CDR3 totals 17 residues. V was clipped by 6 bases and J by 7 bases; unmatched bases: 18.

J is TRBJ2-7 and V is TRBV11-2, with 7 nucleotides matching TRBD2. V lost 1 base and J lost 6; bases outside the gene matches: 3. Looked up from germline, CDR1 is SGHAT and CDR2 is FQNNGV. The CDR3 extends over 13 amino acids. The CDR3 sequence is CASSLAGRVEQYF. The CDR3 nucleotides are TGTGCCAGCAGCTTAGCGGGGAGGGTCGAGCAGTACTTC.

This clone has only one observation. The CDR3 loop reads CASSPGTSPETQYF. DNA for the CDR3: TGCGCCAGCAGCCCCGGGACTAGTCCAGAGACCCAGTACTTC. The genes are TRBV5-1 and TRBJ2-5; the match to TRBD2 covers 8 bases. V was clipped by 4 bases and J by 4 bases; unmatched bases: 6. Germline V gene data show CDR1 as SGHRS and CDR2 as YFSETQ. This CDR3 has 14 amino acids.

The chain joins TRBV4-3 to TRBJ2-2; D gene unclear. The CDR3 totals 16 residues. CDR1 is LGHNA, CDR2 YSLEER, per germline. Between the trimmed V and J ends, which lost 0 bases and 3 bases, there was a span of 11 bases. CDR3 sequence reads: CASSQDSGPYTGELFF. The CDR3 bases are TGCGCCAGCAGCCAAGATTCTGGACCTTACACCGGGGAGCTGTTTTTT.

The CDR3 bases are TGTGCCAGCAGTGTTGAGGGGCCCCGGGGTACGCAGTATTTT. Translated: CASSVEGPRGTQYF. The chain is built from TRBV2 and TRBJ2-3; D may correspond to TRBD1 or TRBD2 (5 bases each). Germline lookup yields CDR1 SNHLY and CDR2 FYNNEI. The CDR3 extends over 14 amino acids. V was trimmed by 4 bases and J by 8 bases, leaving 16 bases between them.

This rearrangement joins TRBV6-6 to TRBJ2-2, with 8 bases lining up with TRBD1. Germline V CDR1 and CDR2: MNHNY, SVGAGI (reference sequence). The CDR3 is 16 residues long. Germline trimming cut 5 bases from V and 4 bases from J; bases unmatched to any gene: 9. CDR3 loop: CASSHGQGKITGELFF. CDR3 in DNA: TGTGCCAGCAGTCACGGACAGGGCAAAATCACCGGGGAGCTGTTTTTT.

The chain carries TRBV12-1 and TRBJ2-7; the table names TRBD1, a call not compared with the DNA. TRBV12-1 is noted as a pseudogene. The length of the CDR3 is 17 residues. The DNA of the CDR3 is TGTGCCAGCAGCTCTCTGTGGGGGCTAGGACAGCAATACGAGCAGTACTTC. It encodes CASSSLWGLGQQYEQYF.

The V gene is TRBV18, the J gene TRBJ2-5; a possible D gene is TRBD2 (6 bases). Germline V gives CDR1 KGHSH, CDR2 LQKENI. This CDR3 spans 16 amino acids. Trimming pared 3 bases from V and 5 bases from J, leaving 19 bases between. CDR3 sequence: CASSPSGAGRGETQYF. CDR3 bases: TGTGCCAGCTCACCCTCCGGCGCGGGTCGGGGGGAGACCCAGTACTTC.

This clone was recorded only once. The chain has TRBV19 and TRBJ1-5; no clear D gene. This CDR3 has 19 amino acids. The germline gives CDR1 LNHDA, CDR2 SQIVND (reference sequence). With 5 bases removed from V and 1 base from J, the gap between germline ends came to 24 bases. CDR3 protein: CASSRPHMYRTVSNQPQHF. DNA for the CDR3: TGTGCCAGTAGTCGGCCTCACATGTACCGGACGGTGAGCAATCAGCCCCAGCATTTT. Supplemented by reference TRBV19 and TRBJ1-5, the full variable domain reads DGGITQSPKYLFRKEGQNVTLSCEQNLNHDAMYWYRQDPGQGLRLIYYSQIVNDFQKGDIAEGYSVSREKKESFPLTVTSAQKNPTAFYLCASSRPHMYRTVSNQPQHFGDGTRLSIL.

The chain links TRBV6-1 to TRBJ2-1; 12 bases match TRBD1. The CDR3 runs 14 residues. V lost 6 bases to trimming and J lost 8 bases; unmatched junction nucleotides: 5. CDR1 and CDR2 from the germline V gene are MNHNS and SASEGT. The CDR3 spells CASRAGQGADEQFF. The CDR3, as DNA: TGTGCCAGCAGGGCGGGACAGGGGGCGGATGAGCAGTTCTTC.

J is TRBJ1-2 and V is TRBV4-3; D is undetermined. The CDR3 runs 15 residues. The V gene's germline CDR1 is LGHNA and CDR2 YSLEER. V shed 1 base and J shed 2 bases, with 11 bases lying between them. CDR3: CASSQVAGMNYGYTF. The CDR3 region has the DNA TGCGCCAGCAGCCAAGTTGCGGGGATGAACTATGGCTACACCTTC.

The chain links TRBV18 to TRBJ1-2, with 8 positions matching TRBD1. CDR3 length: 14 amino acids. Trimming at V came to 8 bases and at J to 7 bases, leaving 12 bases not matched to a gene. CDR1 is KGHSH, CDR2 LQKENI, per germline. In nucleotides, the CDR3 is TGTGCCAGCACGAATAGCAGGGGGCAGGGTGGCTACACCTTC. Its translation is CASTNSRGQGGYTF.

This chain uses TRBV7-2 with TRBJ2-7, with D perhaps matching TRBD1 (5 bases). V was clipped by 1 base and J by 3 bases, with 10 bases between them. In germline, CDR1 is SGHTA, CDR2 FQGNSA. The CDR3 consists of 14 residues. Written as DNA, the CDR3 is TGTGCCAGCAGCTTAGATCCAGGGCACTACGAGCAGTACTTC. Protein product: CASSLDPGHYEQYF.

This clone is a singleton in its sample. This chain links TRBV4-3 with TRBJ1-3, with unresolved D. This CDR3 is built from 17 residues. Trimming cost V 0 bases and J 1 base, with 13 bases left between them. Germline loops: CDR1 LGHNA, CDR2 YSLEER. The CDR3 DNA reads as TGCGCCAGCAGCCAAGATCTTGCGCGCCTATCTGGAAACACCATATATTTT. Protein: CASSQDLARLSGNTIYF.